This T cell receptor (beta chain) was obtained from a study of OX40 agonist ivuxolimab in advanced cancers. As for the study more broadly: Ivuxolimab was a fully human IgG2 agonistic monoclonal antibody targeting the costimulatory receptor OX40 (CD134). Intravenous ivuxolimab was administered to patients every 2 weeks at six dose levels: 0.01, 0.1, 0.3, 1.5, 3 and 10 mg/kg. Of the roughly 51 dose-escalation patients, hepatocellular carcinoma was present in roughly 19, melanoma in approximately 15, renal cell carcinoma in 9 and head and neck cancer in 9. A male proportion of roughly 80% and a mean age of around 60 years, ranging from roughly 23 to 80, were recorded for the dose-escalation cohort. Patients were allowed to have had prior anti-PD-1, anti-PD-L1 or anti-CTLA-4 therapy, and roughly 40% of the dose-escalation patients had been treated with checkpoint inhibitors. Partial responses occurred in three dose-escalation patients: two with cutaneous melanoma and one with hepatocellular carcinoma. Peripheral TCRbeta sequencing was intended to test whether TCR sequence diversity was altered and clonal T-cell expansion was caused by ivuxolimab. The paper reports the monotherapy dose-escalation portion (N of about 56 patients) of the phase I ivuxolimab trial. What the work shows at the level of the full study, not this receptor alone: In partial responders in the 0.1-3.0 mg/kg groups, normalized peripheral clonal expansion was found to be among the lowest, especially among CD8+ T cells. Low levels of normalized T-cell clonal expansion were also seen in some patients who did not respond. After ivuxolimab, CD8+ T cells had more expanded clones than CD4+ T cells on average. Clonal expansion of both CD4+ and CD8+ blood T cells was observed from baseline to week 6 at doses 0.1 to 3.0 mg/kg. The antigen specificity of the peripheral T cells that underwent clonal expansion was not determined.

The CDR3 has 15 amino acids, counting the end cysteine and phenylalanine. The kept DNA is CDR3 alone, 45 bases in frame from the first base. The junction shows trimming of 2 bases on V and 1 base on J, and the gene matches do not reach 4 bases of it. The germline V gene sets CDR1 to LGHNA and CDR2 to YNFKEQ. Patients with a history of autoimmune disease or receiving systemic immunosuppression were excluded from the trial. Peripheral blood for TCR sequencing was drawn from every dose cohort at baseline, at cycle 4 day 1 and at cycle 7 day 1. Samples were obtained from an open-label, multicenter, first-in-human phase I dose-escalation trial of ivuxolimab. The trial enrolled adults with locally advanced or metastatic head and neck squamous cell, hepatocellular, melanoma or renal cell carcinoma. CD4+ and CD8+ T cells were sorted separately from peripheral blood before TCR sequencing. Genomic DNA was isolated from the sorted cells so that the TCRbeta CDR3 region could be sequenced. TCRbeta CDR3 regions were sequenced using the immunoSEQ Assay. TCRdb provides this immuneACCESS table in a form limited to in-frame rearrangements. Some clones are lacking; in checked studies, under half of them reflect an unresolved V gene, and why the rest are absent is not known. For this sample the table gives 30,000 to 50,000 clones, of which approximately 90% were detected only once. The biggest ten clones account for roughly 0.51% of the sample.

In its sample, this clone was seen once. Its antigen has not been determined. No much larger clone exists at a distance of one base, and base qualities are not known. The chain employs TRBV4-2 and TRBJ1-1; the junction holds 7 bases that match TRBD1. The source of this sequence is an adult with an advanced solid tumor such as melanoma, head and neck, liver or kidney cancer. The source material was CD4+ or CD8+ T cells sorted from blood, sampled in a trial of the OX40 agonist ivuxolimab. In nucleotides, the sequence is TGTGCCAGCAGCCAACCCACAGGGGCGAACACTGAAGCTTTCTTT. Its protein reads: CASSQPTGANTEAFF.